Below are 24 T cell receptor beta chains sequenced from a single sample in a study of OX40 agonist ivuxolimab in advanced cancers. The data were produced by immunoSEQ multiplex PCR, yet TCRdb's version contains in-frame clones alone and is incomplete. In the table there are more than 60,000 clones, over 75% of which are singletons. The material sequenced was CD4+ or CD8+ T cells sorted from blood, taken in a trial of the OX40 agonist ivuxolimab. All receptors derive from an adult with an advanced solid tumor such as melanoma, head and neck, liver or kidney cancer.

The genes are TRBV13 and TRBJ1-1, with a tentative D call TRBD1 (5 bases). Germline CDR1 PRHDT, CDR2 FYEKMQ (reference sequence). The CDR3 has 15 residues. V shed 2 bases and J shed 0 bases, with 10 bases lying between them. CDR3 loop: CASSLRDSLNTEAFF. The DNA for the CDR3 is TGTGCCAGCAGCTTAAGAGACAGCTTGAACACTGAAGCTTTCTTT.

This clone was observed once. This sequence joins TRBV18 and TRBJ2-7; 8 bases match TRBD1. After removal of 5 bases from V and 7 bases from J, the junction contained 7 bases not matched to a gene. Germline lookup yields CDR1 KGHSH and CDR2 LQKENI. CDR3 length: 13 amino acids. CDR3 bases: TGTGCCAGCTCAGGGGACGGGACAGGAGAGCAGTACTTC. Translation gives CASSGDGTGEQYF.

The chain joins TRBV29-1 to TRBJ2-1, with D perhaps matching TRBD2 (6 bases). The CDR3 has 14 amino acids. V was cut by 6 bases and J by 7 bases, with 19 bases left in between. CDR1 is SQVTM and CDR2 is ANQGSEA in the germline V gene. The CDR3 loop reads CSVASRETWNEQFF. As DNA, the CDR3 is TGCAGCGTGGCTAGCCGGGAGACTTGGAATGAGCAGTTCTTC.

The V call is TRBV5-4, the J call TRBJ2-1, with TRBD2 matching 8 bases. The CDR3 has 15 amino acids. CDR1 is SGHNT, CDR2 YYREEE, per germline (reference sequence). V dropped 4 bases and J dropped 3; count of bases not matched to a gene: 6. Here the CDR3 reads CASSQSGGYYNEQFF. CDR3 in DNA: TGTGCCAGCAGCCAGAGCGGGGGTTACTACAATGAGCAGTTCTTC.

The chain couples TRBV19 to TRBJ2-5; D might be TRBD1 (5 bases). This CDR3 is built from 13 residues. Germline V CDR1 and CDR2: LNHDA, SQIVND (reference sequence). Trimming removed 3 bases at V and 5 bases at J, with 10 bases between. The CDR3 nucleotides are TGTGCCAGTAGTATGGGGCAGCTTGAGACCCAGTACTTC. Protein product: CASSMGQLETQYF.

The rearrangement joins TRBV19 to TRBJ1-5; possible D gene TRBD1, 6 bases. The CDR3 has 17 residues. Germline CDR1 is LNHDA and CDR2 is SQIVND (reference sequence). The V end was cut by 2 bases, the J end by 2 bases, with 16 bases between. This chain's CDR3 is CASSIISGAMGNQPQHF. In DNA, the CDR3 is TGTGCCAGTAGTATAATCTCAGGGGCAATGGGCAATCAGCCCCAGCATTTT.

The V gene is TRBV5-1, the J gene TRBJ2-7; TRBD2 matches 9 bases. Trimming took 1 base from V and 5 from J; bases not matched to a gene: 7. The CDR3 sequence is 15 residues long. The germline CDR1 and CDR2 sequences are SGHRS and YFSETQ. The DNA of the CDR3 is TGCGCCAGCAGCTTGATGGCGGGAGGGCCCAACGAGCAGTACTTC. As protein: CASSLMAGGPNEQYF.

J is TRBJ1-1 and V is TRBV20-1; D is unresolved. Trimming pared 3 bases from V and 7 bases from J, leaving 9 bases between. Germline values: CDR1 DFQATT, CDR2 SNEGSKA (reference sequence). This CDR3 comprises 11 residues. This chain's CDR3 is CSASLDIEAFF. CDR3 bases: TGCAGTGCTAGTCTCGATATTGAAGCTTTCTTT.

This rearrangement joins TRBV10-1 to TRBJ2-5; D is ambiguous. The CDR3 sequence is 13 residues long. Trimming shortened V by 3 bases and J by 5 bases, and 10 bases separated the two germline ends. Germline V lookup: CDR1 WNHNN, CDR2 SYGVQD (reference sequence). The CDR3 protein is CASSDGPRETQYF. CDR3 coding DNA: TGCGCCAGCAGTGATGGCCCCAGGGAGACCCAGTACTTC.

This chain links TRBV5-4 with TRBJ1-1; D is unclear. Trimming cost V 1 base and J 0 bases, with 4 bases left between them. Germline V gene data show CDR1 as SGHNT and CDR2 as YYREEE (reference sequence). The length of the CDR3 is 13 residues. The CDR3 region is CASSLNVNTEAFF. CDR3 bases: TGTGCCAGCAGCTTGAACGTGAACACTGAAGCTTTCTTT.

The chain carries TRBV14 and TRBJ1-6, with 10 bases matching TRBD1. Germline assignment: CDR1 SGHDN and CDR2 FVKESK. J gave up 7 bases and V 4 bases, and 4 bases lay outside the gene matches. The CDR3 runs to 15 residues. CDR3 nucleotides: TGTGCCAGCAGCCGGGGACAGGGGTCGAATTCACCCCTCCACTTT. Protein product: CASSRGQGSNSPLHF.

V gene TRBV19 combines with J gene TRBJ1-2; TRBD1 is a possible D gene (5 bases). Germline CDR1 and CDR2: LNHDA and SQIVND (reference sequence). V was pared by 4 bases and J by 0 bases, with 15 bases between. The CDR3 is made up of 16 amino acids. The CDR3 bases are TGTGCCAGTAGTACGTCCCCGGGACCTACTAACTATGGCTACACCTTC. Translating gives CASSTSPGPTNYGYTF.

V and J are TRBV14 and TRBJ1-4; no clear D. The CDR3 spans 15 residues. V shed 6 bases and J shed 0 bases, with 11 bases lying between them. Per germline, CDR1 SGHDN and CDR2 FVKESK. The CDR3 loop is CASSRPGTTNEKLFF. For the CDR3, the DNA is TGTGCCAGCAGTCGTCCCGGGACAACTAATGAAAAACTGTTTTTT.

The chain couples TRBV5-5 to TRBJ1-3, with 7 bases identical to TRBD1. CDR3 length: 17 amino acids. With 5 bases clipped from V and 5 bases from J, the junction kept 16 bases outside the gene matches. CDR1 is SGHKS, CDR2 YYEKEE, per germline (reference sequence). CDR3 nucleotides: TGTGCCAGCAGTTTTTACGCGACAGGGAGAATAAGAAACACCATATATTTT. This codes for CASSFYATGRIRNTIYF.

This chain joins TRBV19 and TRBJ1-1; D is ambiguous. V was pared by 3 bases and J by 0 bases, with 17 bases between. The CDR3 length is 17 residues. Germline V gene data show CDR1 as LNHDA and CDR2 as SQIVND (reference sequence). The CDR3 region is CASSISAVLILNTEAFF. In DNA form, the CDR3 reads TGTGCCAGTAGTATTTCGGCCGTTCTGATACTGAACACTGAAGCTTTCTTT.

The chain couples TRBV11-2 to TRBJ2-7; D is perhaps TRBD1 or TRBD2 (5 bases each). Germline V gives CDR1 SGHAT, CDR2 FQNNGV. V was shortened by 5 bases and J by 6 bases, with 17 bases between the two germline ends. This CDR3 contains 14 residues. The CDR3, as DNA: TGTGCCAGCAGCAGCAGAGGGGCGGTTCGCGAGCAGTACTTC. Its translation: CASSSRGAVREQYF.

This clone appeared once. The chain is built from TRBV6-1 and TRBJ1-1; D may be TRBD1 (6 bases). CDR3 length: 13 amino acids. Trimming took 6 bases from V and 8 from J, leaving 16 bases between them. Germline values: CDR1 MNHNS, CDR2 SASEGT. The CDR3 here is CASRPTGGVEAFF. The CDR3 nucleotides read TGTGCCAGCAGACCTACCGGGGGCGTGGAAGCTTTCTTT.

The rearrangement links TRBV6-6 to TRBJ2-5; no clear D. The CDR3 is made up of 12 amino acids. Germline CDR1 and CDR2: MNHNY and SVGAGI (reference sequence). The V end was cut by 6 bases, the J end by 4 bases, with 9 bases between. CDR3 region: CASSSIGETQYF. CDR3 nucleotide sequence: TGTGCCAGCAGCAGCATAGGAGAGACCCAGTACTTC.

The rearrangement uses TRBV30 and TRBJ1-4; 8 nucleotides align to TRBD1. CDR3 length: 17 residues. The V gene end was trimmed by 0 bases and the J gene end by 8 bases; junction bases not matched to a gene: 14. CDR1 and CDR2 from the germline V gene are GTSNPN and SVGIG (reference sequence). CDR3 amino acids: CAWSVIRVDRGIEKLFF. The CDR3 bases are TGTGCCTGGAGTGTAATTAGGGTTGACAGGGGAATCGAAAAACTGTTTTTT.

The rearrangement uses TRBV15 and TRBJ1-2; 8 nucleotides agree with TRBD1. The CDR3 loop spans 16 amino acids. The trim removed 3 bases at V and 3 bases at J, leaving 9 bases unmatched. Per the germline V gene, CDR1 is LNHNV and CDR2 is YYDKDF (reference sequence). CDR3 DNA sequence: TGTGCCACCAGCAGTCGCCAGGGGGCACGAGACTATGGCTACACCTTC. Protein sequence: CATSSRQGARDYGYTF. Complete variable domain (other parts from reference TRBV15 and TRBJ1-2): DAMVIQNPRYQVTQFGKPVTLSCSQTLNHNVMYWYQQKSSQAPKLLFHYYDKDFNNEADTPDNFQSRRPNTSFCFLDIRSPGLGDTAMYLCATSSRQGARDYGYTFGSGTRLTVV.

The V gene is TRBV6-5, the J gene TRBJ1-5, with a tentative D call TRBD1 (6 bases). The V gene's germline CDR1 is MNHEY and CDR2 SVGAGI. V lost 7 bases to trimming and J lost 2 bases, with 9 bases between them. There are 13 residues in the CDR3. The CDR3 nucleotides are TGTGCCAGCAAACAGGGAGGCAATCAGCCCCAGCATTTT. Residues: CASKQGGNQPQHF.

The CDR3 protein is CASSIAGGRTKNIQYF. The CDR3 region has the DNA TGTGCCAGCTCGATAGCGGGAGGCCGGACCAAAAACATTCAGTACTTC. The chain has TRBV28 and TRBJ2-4; 10 bases align to TRBD2. Germline V CDR1 and CDR2: MDHEN, SYDVKM. Trimming took 8 bases from V and 2 from J; bases not matched to a gene: 9. CDR3 length equals 16 residues.

The chain combines TRBV5-8 with TRBJ2-5; D is uncertain. Looked up from germline, CDR1 is SGHTS and CDR2 is YDEGEE. CDR3 size: 11 residues. Trimming pared 4 bases from V and 7 bases from J, leaving 8 bases between. CDR3 residues: CASSREGTQYF. The CDR3 DNA is TGTGCCAGCAGCCGTGAAGGGACCCAGTACTTC.

The chain combines TRBV7-2 with TRBJ2-3, with D possibly TRBD2 on 6 matching bases. Germline CDR1 is SGHTA and CDR2 is FQGNSA. The CDR3 loop spans 14 amino acids. The ends were cut back, 1 base at V and 8 bases at J, with 13 bases in the middle. This CDR3 is CASSLELVEGTQYF. DNA of the CDR3: TGTGCCAGCAGCTTAGAGCTAGTGGAGGGTACGCAGTATTTT.